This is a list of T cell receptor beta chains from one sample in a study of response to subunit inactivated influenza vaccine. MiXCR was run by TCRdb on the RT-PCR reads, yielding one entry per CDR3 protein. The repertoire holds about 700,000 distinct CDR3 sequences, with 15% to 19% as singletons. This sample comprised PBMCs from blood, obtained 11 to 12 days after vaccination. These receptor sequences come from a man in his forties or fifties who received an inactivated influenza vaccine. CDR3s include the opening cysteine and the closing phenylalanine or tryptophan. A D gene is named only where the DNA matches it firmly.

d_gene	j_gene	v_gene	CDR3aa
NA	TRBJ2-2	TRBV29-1	CSVGNGELFF
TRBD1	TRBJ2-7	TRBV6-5	CASSYLGQSYEQYF
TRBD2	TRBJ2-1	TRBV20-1	CSANLAGDNEQFF
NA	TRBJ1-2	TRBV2	CASQPFNYGYTF
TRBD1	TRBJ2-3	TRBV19	CASSSQGQLVTQYF
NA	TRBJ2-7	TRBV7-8	CASSLAQVAAYLNEQYF
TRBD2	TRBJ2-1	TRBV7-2	CASSQGGFSYNEQFF
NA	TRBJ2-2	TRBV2	CASSDNTGELFF
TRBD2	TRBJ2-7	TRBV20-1	CSAGPGLAGLGQYF
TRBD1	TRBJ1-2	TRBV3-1	CASSQADRGSHGYTF
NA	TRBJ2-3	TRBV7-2	CASSLAGLTDTQYF
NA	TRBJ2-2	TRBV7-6	CASSPRAGFGGDTGELFF
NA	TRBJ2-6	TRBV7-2	CASSPEISGANVLTF
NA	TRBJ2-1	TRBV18	CASSPPARVVQFF
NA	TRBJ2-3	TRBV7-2	CASSPQGPDTQYF